This record looks at one T cell receptor (beta chain) sequence and its context. This entry belongs to a study of OX40 agonist ivuxolimab in advanced cancers. Measured with immunoSEQ multiplex PCR; TCRdb has only the in-frame clones, and not every one. The repertoire has 80,000 to 100,000 clones, 85% to 95% of them found once; the top ten carry approximately 2.4%. Patients with autoimmune history or systemic immunosuppression were excluded. The germline V gene has CDR1 SQVTM and CDR2 ANQGSEA. With 6 bases removed from V and 3 bases from J, the gap between germline ends came to 6 bases. The CDR3 spans 11 residues.

The clonotype originates from an adult with an advanced solid tumor such as melanoma, head and neck, liver or kidney cancer. The sequencing used CD4+ or CD8+ T cells sorted from blood, collected in a trial of the OX40 agonist ivuxolimab. The genes are TRBV29-1 and TRBJ2-1; D call uncertain. The CDR3 region has the DNA TGCAGCGTCGAATTCTACAATGAGCAGTTCTTC. It specifies CSVEFYNEQFF.